This is a list of T cell receptor beta chains from one sample in a study of metastatic and nonmetastatic thyroid tumors. TCRdb re-processed the PCR reads through MiXCR. The sample consists of tens of thousands of clones, 12% of them appearing once. The sequencing input was tumor tissue. These receptors were taken from a female donor with papillary thyroid cancer or a benign thyroid nodule (not recorded which). Some clones in this sample may be carry-over from other donors' samples. Both conserved end residues are part of each CDR3. D genes are given only for firm matches. Expanded clones get a size class; other rows say once, few or many, or leave the size out.

D gene | CDR3 length | clone size | J gene | V gene | CDR3 DNA | CDR3 protein
TRBD1 | 20 | many | TRBJ2-3 | TRBV10-3 | TGTGCCATCAGTGAGTCGAAACCACACCGTTGGGACAGGGGGGCAGATACGCAGTATTTT | CAISESKPHRWDRGADTQYF
NA | 14 | many | TRBJ1-5 | TRBV15 | TGTGCCACCAGCAGAGAGTCGGTTTTAGAGCCCCAGCATTTT | CATSRESVLEPQHF
TRBD1 | 15 | few | TRBJ2-2 | TRBV12-3/TRBV12-4 | TGTGCCAGCATTCGGGGGACAGGGAACGCCGGGGAGCTGTTTTTT | CASIRGTGNAGELFF
TRBD1 | 15 | many | TRBJ2-7 | TRBV2 | TGTGCCAGCAGCCCGACGACAGGGAGCTCCTACGAGCAGTACTTC | CASSPTTGSSYEQYF
TRBD2 | 17 | many | TRBJ2-6 | TRBV20-1 | TGCAGTGCTAGTGCCGGGACTAGCAGCTCTGGGGCCAACGTCCTGACTTTC | CSASAGTSSSGANVLTF
NA | 15 | many | TRBJ1-1 | TRBV7-9 | TGTGCCAGCAGCCCCAGGACGGATATGAACACTGAAGCTTTCTTT | CASSPRTDMNTEAFF
NA | 15 | many | TRBJ1-4 | TRBV9 | TGTGCCAGCAGCTTCCGAGGAGGGGCTAATGAAAAACTGTTTTTT | CASSFRGGANEKLFF
NA | 12 | many | TRBJ1-4 | TRBV20-1 | TGCAGTGCCGGTAAAGGAGATGAAAAACTGTTTTTT | CSAGKGDEKLFF
NA | 13 | many | TRBJ2-1 | TRBV2 | TGTGCCAGCGCCGGGAGTACCTACAATGAGCAGTTCTTC | CASAGSTYNEQFF
NA | 13 | many | TRBJ2-1 | TRBV12-3/TRBV12-4 | TGTGCCAGCAGTTTAAGTACCGCCAAGGAGCAGTTCTTC | CASSLSTAKEQFF
TRBD2 | 13 | many | TRBJ2-7 | TRBV20-1 | TGCAGTGCTAGACTAGCGGGAGTCAGTGAGCAGTACTTC | CSARLAGVSEQYF
TRBD1 | 13 | NA | TRBJ2-5 | TRBV14 | TGTGCCAGCAGCCGACAGGGGGCAGAGACCCAGTACTTC | CASSRQGAETQYF
TRBD1 | 14 | NA | TRBJ1-1 | TRBV6-1 | TGTGCCAGTGGGACAGGGGGCATGAACACTGAAGCTTTCTTT | CASGTGGMNTEAFF
TRBD1 | 13 | many | TRBJ2-7 | TRBV7-9 | TGTGCCAGCAGCCTGGGACAGGGAGGCGAGCAGTACTTC | CASSLGQGGEQYF
TRBD2 | 14 | many | TRBJ2-7 | TRBV2 | TGTGCCAGCAGTGAGCGGGAGAGGTCCCACGAGCAGTACTTC | CASSERERSHEQYF
TRBD1 | 15 | many | TRBJ1-3 | TRBV29-1 | TGCAGCGTCAGGGGGGGACAGGGGAATGGAAACACCATATATTTT | CSVRGGQGNGNTIYF
NA | 14 | many | TRBJ2-2 | TRBV12-3/TRBV12-4 | TGTGCCAGCAGATTATACGGGGAAGCCGGGGAGCTGTTTTTT | CASRLYGEAGELFF
NA | 12 | many | TRBJ2-7 | TRBV6-1 | TGTGCCAGCAGTGTAGGCGGCTACGAGCAGTACTTC | CASSVGGYEQYF
TRBD1 | 13 | many | TRBJ1-5 | TRBV20-1 | TGCAGTGCTAGTAACAGGGGCGACCAGCCCCAGCATTTT | CSASNRGDQPQHF
NA | 12 | many | TRBJ2-5 | TRBV5-1 | TGCGCCAGCAGCAGTCAGGGCAACACCCAGTACTTC | CASSSQGNTQYF
NA | 15 | many | TRBJ2-2 | TRBV7-9 | TGTGCCAGCAGCTTAGGGCAAGGGTTCACCGGGGAGCTGTTTTTT | CASSLGQGFTGELFF
NA | 15 | many | TRBJ2-2 | TRBV5-1 | TGCGCCAGCAGCTTGGCCAGGAGGACCACCGGGGAGCTGTTTTTT | CASSLARRTTGELFF
TRBD1 | 16 | few | TRBJ1-2 | TRBV6-1 | TGTGCCAGCAGTGAATCGCCGGGACAGGCCCGCTATTGCTACACCTTC | CASSESPGQARYCYTF
TRBD1 | 13 | many | TRBJ1-3 | TRBV2 | TGTGCCAGCAGCAGGGGGGCTGGAAACACCATATATTTT | CASSRGAGNTIYF
TRBD1 | 14 | many | TRBJ1-1 | TRBV5-1 | TGCGCCAGCAGCTTAAGGACAGGGAACACTGAAGCTTTCTTT | CASSLRTGNTEAFF
NA | 15 | NA | TRBJ1-2 | TRBV5-1 | TGCGCCAGCAGCCCTACCGCGGGGGCTGTGTATGGCTACACCTTC | CASSPTAGAVYGYTF
NA | 12 | many | TRBJ2-1 | TRBV11-1 | TGTGCCAGCAGCTTACTTGGCGATGAGCAGTTCTTC | CASSLLGDEQFF
NA | 13 | NA | TRBJ1-1 | TRBV30 | TGTGCCTGGAGGGGAAGTAGGAACACTGAAGCTTTCTTT | CAWRGSRNTEAFF
NA | 13 | many | TRBJ1-2 | TRBV6-1 | TGTGCCAGCAGCCCTACTGTTAACTATGGCTACACCTTC | CASSPTVNYGYTF
NA | 14 | many | TRBJ2-3 | TRBV5-1 | TGCGCCAGCAGCTTAGGACACGCCACAGATACGCAGTATTTT | CASSLGHATDTQYF
TRBD1 | 14 | NA | TRBJ2-7 | TRBV7-8 | TGTGCCAGCAGCTGGCAGACAGGGCCCTACGAGCAATACTTC | CASSWQTGPYEQYF
TRBD1 | 15 | many | TRBJ2-7 | TRBV6-5 | TGTGCCAGCAGTTACTTTCCGGGACAGGGTTACGAGCAGTACTTC | CASSYFPGQGYEQYF
NA | 14 | many | TRBJ1-1 | TRBV6-1 | TGTGCCAGCAGTGCCGACAGGAAAATATTTAGAGCTTTCTTT | CASSADRKIFRAFF
NA | 15 | many | TRBJ1-6 | TRBV27 | TGTGCCAGCAGTTTATCGGCGGGCCGCGGGTCACCCCTCCACTTT | CASSLSAGRGSPLHF
TRBD1 | 16 | many | TRBJ1-2 | TRBV5-1 | TGCGCCAGCAGCTTGTCACCGGGACAGGGAGACTATGGCTACACCTTC | CASSLSPGQGDYGYTF
NA | 12 | many | TRBJ1-2 | TRBV19 | TGTGCATCACGACAGACCGCCTATGGCTACACCTTC | CASRQTAYGYTF
NA | 14 | many | TRBJ1-1 | TRBV19 | TGTGCCAGTGAAGGGAGGACACCGAACACTGAAGCTTTCTTT | CASEGRTPNTEAFF
TRBD2 | 15 | many | TRBJ2-1 | TRBV24-1 | TGTGCCACCAGTGACGGACTAGCGGGGTACAATGAGCAGTTCTTC | CATSDGLAGYNEQFF
NA | 14 | many | TRBJ2-5 | TRBV30 | TGTGCCTGGAGTGTAGGGTCCCAAATTGAGACCCAGTACTTC | CAWSVGSQIETQYF
NA | 14 | many | TRBJ2-5 | TRBV5-1 | TGCGCCAGCAGCTCAGGGACGGGGAAAGAGACCCAGTACTTC | CASSSGTGKETQYF
NA | 14 | many | TRBJ1-6 | TRBV30 | TGTGCCTGTAAACAGGGCTCCTATAATTCACCCCTCCACTTT | CACKQGSYNSPLHF
TRBD2 | 16 | many | TRBJ2-1 | TRBV3-1 | TGTGCCAGCAGCCAAGAAGCGGGAGTATTTTACAATGAGCAGTTCTTC | CASSQEAGVFYNEQFF
TRBD1 | 15 | many | TRBJ1-2 | TRBV7-2 | TGTGCCAGCACCTTAGGCAGGGGGCTGTTCTATGGCTACACCTTC | CASTLGRGLFYGYTF
TRBD1 | 11 | NA | TRBJ1-2 | TRBV27 | TGTGTCAGCGGACAGGGAGAGGGCTACACCTTC | CVSGQGEGYTF
TRBD1 | 17 | NA | TRBJ2-5 | TRBV6-1 | TGTGCCAGCAGTGCCACACATCAACAGACAGGGCCAGAGGACCAGTACTTC | CASSATHQQTGPEDQYF
TRBD2 | 15 | many | TRBJ2-5 | TRBV5-1 | TGCGCCAGCAGCTTGGGGCTAGCGGGAGAAGAGACCCAGTACTTC | CASSLGLAGEETQYF